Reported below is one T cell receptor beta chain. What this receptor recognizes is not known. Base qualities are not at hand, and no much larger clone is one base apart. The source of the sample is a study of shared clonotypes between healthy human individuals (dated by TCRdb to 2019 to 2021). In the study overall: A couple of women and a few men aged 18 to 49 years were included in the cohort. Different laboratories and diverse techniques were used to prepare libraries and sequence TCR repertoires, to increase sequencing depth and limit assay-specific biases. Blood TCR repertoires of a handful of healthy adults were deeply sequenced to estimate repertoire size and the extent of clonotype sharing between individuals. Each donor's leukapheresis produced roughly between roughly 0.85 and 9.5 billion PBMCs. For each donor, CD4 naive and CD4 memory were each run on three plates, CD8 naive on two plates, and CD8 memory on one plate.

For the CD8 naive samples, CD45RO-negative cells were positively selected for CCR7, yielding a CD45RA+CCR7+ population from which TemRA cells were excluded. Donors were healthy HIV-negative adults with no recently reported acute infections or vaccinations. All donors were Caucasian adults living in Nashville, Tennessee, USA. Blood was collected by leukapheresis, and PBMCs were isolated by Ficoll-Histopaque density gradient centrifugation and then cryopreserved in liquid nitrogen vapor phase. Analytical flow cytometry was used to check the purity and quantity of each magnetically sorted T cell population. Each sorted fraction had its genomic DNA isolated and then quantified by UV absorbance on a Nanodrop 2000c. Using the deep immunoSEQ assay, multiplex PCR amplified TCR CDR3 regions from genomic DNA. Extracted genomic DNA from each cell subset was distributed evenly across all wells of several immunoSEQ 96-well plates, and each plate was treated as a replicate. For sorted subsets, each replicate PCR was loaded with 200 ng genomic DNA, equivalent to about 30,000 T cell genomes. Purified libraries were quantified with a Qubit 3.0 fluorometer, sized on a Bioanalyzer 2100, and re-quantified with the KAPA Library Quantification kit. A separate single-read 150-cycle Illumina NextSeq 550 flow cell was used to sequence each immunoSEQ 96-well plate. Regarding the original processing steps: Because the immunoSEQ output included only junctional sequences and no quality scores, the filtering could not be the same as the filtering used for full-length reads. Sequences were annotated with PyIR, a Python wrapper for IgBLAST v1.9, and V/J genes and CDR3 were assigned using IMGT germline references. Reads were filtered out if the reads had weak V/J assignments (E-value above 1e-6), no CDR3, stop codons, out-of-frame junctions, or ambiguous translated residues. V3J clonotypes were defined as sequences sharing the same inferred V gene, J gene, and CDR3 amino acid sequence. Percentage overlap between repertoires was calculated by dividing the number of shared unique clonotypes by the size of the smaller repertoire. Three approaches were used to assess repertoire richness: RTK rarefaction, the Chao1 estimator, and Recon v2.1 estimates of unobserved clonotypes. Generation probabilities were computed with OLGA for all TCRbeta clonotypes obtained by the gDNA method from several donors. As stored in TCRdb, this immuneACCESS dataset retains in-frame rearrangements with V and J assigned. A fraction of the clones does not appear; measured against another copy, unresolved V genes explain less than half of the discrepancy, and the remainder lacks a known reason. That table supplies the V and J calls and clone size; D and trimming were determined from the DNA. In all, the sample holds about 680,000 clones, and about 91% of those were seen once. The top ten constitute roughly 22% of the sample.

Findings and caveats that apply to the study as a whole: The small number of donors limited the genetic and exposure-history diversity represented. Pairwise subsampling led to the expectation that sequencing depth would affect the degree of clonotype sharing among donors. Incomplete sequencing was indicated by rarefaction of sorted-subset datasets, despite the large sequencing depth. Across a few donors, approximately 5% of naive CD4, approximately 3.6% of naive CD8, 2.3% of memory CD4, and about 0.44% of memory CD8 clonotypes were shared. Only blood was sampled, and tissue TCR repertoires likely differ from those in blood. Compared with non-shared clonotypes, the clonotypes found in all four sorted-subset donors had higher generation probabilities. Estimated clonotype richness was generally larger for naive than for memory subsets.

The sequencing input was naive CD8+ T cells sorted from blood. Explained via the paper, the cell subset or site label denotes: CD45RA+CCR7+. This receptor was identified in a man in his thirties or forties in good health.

In nucleotides, the sequence is TGCGCCAGCAGCCCCCTCGCACTCCAAGAGACCCAGTACTTC. Translated, it reads CASSPLALQETQYF. The sequence links TRBV5-1 to TRBJ2-5; the D gene assignment is ambiguous. Measured from the cysteine to the phenylalanine, the CDR3 is 14 residues long. This entry keeps only the CDR3 DNA: 42 bases, framed from base 1. CDR1 is given as SGHRS and CDR2 as YFSETQ, both from the germline V gene. The junction shows trimming of 4 bases on V and 1 base on J, plus 11 bases between the germline ends.